Sequencing of this T cell receptor (beta chain) was carried out in a study of blood T cell repertoires in COVID-19. V dropped 8 bases and J dropped 8 bases, with 15 bases sitting between them. Germline V gives CDR1 GTSNPN, CDR2 SVGIG (reference sequence). CDR3 length: 11 residues. Data came from immunoSEQ multiplex PCR; TCRdb stores just in-frame clones and leaves some out. The sample carries some 260,000 clones, approximately 86% recorded once. Sequenced material: peripheral blood. The TCR originated in a human donor in a cohort sampled during active COVID-19. The rearrangement uses TRBV30 and TRBJ1-1; TRBD1 is a possible D gene (5 bases). The chain's CDR3 is CAGARGGEAFF. The CDR3 DNA reads as TGTGCCGGGGCCCGGGGTGGAGAAGCTTTCTTT.